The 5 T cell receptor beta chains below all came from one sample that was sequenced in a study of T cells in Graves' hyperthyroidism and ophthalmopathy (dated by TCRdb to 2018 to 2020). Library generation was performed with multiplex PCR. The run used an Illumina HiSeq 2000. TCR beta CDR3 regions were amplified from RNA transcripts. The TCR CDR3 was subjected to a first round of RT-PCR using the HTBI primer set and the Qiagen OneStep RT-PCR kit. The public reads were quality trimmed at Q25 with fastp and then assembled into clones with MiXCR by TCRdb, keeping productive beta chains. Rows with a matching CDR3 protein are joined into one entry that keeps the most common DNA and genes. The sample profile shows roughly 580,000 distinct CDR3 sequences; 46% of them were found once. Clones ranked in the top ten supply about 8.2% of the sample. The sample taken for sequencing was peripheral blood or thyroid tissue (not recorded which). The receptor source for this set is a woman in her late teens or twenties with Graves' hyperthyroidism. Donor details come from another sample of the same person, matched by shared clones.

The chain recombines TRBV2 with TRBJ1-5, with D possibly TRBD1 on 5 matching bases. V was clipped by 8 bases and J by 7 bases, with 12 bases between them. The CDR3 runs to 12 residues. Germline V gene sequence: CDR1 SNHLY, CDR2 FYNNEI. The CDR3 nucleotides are TGTGCCAGCCTGGGACGGGGGCAGCCCCAGCATTTT. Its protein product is CASLGRGQPQHF.

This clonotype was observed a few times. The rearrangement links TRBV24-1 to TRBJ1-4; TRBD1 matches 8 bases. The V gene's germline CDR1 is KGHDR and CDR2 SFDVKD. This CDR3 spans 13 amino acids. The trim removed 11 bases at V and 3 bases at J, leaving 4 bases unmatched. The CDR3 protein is CAIRDRPNEKLFF. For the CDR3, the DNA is TGTGCCATCCGGGACAGGCCTAATGAAAAACTGTTTTTT.

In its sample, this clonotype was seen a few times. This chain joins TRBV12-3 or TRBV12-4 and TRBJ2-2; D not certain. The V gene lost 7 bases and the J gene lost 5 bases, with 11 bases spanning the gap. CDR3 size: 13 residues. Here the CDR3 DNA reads TGTGCCAGCAACATTTGGTCGACCGGGGAGCTGTTTTTT. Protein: CASNIWSTGELFF.

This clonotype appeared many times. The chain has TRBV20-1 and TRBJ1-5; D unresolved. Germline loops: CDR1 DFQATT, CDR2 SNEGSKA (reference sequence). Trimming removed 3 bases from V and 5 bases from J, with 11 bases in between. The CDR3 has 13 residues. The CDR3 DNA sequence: TGCAGTGCTAGTGTGGACCGGGATCAGCCCCAGCATTTT. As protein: CSASVDRDQPQHF.

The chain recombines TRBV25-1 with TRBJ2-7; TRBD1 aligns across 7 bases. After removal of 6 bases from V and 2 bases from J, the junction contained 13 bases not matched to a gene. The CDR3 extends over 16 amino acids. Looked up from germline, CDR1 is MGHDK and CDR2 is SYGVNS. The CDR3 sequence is CASSLDGQAVPYEQYF. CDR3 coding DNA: TGTGCCAGCAGCTTAGACGGACAGGCAGTTCCCTACGAGCAGTACTTC.